The 27 T cell receptor beta chains presented below share a single source sample, sequenced in a study of shared clonotypes between healthy human individuals. Naivety among CD8 cells was defined by CD45RO negativity and positive CCR7 selection, thereby excluding terminally differentiated effector memory CD45RA+ cells. Some clones are missing from TCRdb's copy, which holds only in-frame ones; the method was immunoSEQ multiplex PCR. The data hold over 2,000,000 clones, with just over 90% observed a single time. Sequenced: naive CD8+ T cells from PBMCs. These receptors came from a man aged 18 to 35 in good health. Some clones in this sample may be carry-over from other donors' samples.

The chain has TRBV4-1 and TRBJ1-1; no clear D gene. The CDR3 length is 14 residues. In germline, CDR1 is MGHRA, CDR2 YSYEKL. V was cut by 4 bases and J by 3 bases, with 12 bases left in between. DNA for the CDR3: TGCGCCAGCAGCCCAGATGGGTTGGACACTGAAGCTTTCTTT. Translated, it gives CASSPDGLDTEAFF.

This chain joins TRBV19 and TRBJ1-2, with D tentatively TRBD1 (6 bases). V lost 11 bases and J lost 7, with 17 bases in between. Germline-derived CDR1 and CDR2 are LNHDA and SQIVND (reference sequence). The CDR3 consists of 12 residues. The CDR3 spells CASRTVAFGYTF. The CDR3 region has the DNA TGTGCCTCTAGGACAGTGGCTTTTGGCTACACCTTC.

In regard to this clone: The sample carries other DNA sequences with the same CDR3. V usage is TRBV7-9 and J usage is TRBJ1-1; D call uncertain. There are 13 residues in the CDR3. Between the trimmed V and J ends, which lost 1 base and 3 bases, there was a span of 6 bases. Germline loops: CDR1 SEHNR, CDR2 FQNEAQ (reference sequence). The CDR3: CASSLGFYTEAFF. CDR3 DNA sequence: TGTGCCAGCAGCTTAGGGTTTTACACTGAAGCTTTCTTT.

V and J are TRBV27 and TRBJ2-1; the match to TRBD2 covers 7 bases. V was clipped by 0 bases and J by 3 bases; unmatched bases: 5. The CDR3 consists of 16 residues. Germline assignment: CDR1 MNHEY and CDR2 SMNVEV (reference sequence). The CDR3, as DNA: TGTGCCAGCAGTTTATCAGCCAGCGGGAACTACAATGAGCAGTTCTTC. Translating gives CASSLSASGNYNEQFF.

This clone was observed a single time. The genes are TRBV6-5 and TRBJ2-7; TRBD2 matches 9 bases. Germline-derived CDR1 and CDR2 are MNHEY and SVGAGI. The CDR3 extends over 16 amino acids. Germline trimming cut 2 bases from V and 1 base from J; bases unmatched to any gene: 6. The DNA of the CDR3 is TGTGCCAGCAGTTACGTGTCTAGCGGGACTTCCTACGAGCAGTACTTC. Its translation: CASSYVSSGTSYEQYF.

The chain uses TRBV29-1 and TRBJ2-1; 7 positions agree with TRBD1. The germline CDR1 and CDR2 sequences are SQVTM and ANQGSEA. The junction had 10 bases not matched to a gene; V was cut back by 0 bases and J by 5 bases. There are 16 residues in the CDR3. CDR3 protein: CSVEDERQGWDNEQFF. DNA for the CDR3: TGCAGCGTTGAAGATGAAAGACAGGGATGGGACAATGAGCAGTTCTTC.

This chain links TRBV4-1 with TRBJ2-2; perhaps TRBD1 as D (6 bases). The CDR3 is 16 amino acids. CDR1 MGHRA and CDR2 YSYEKL come from the germline V gene. Trimming pared 5 bases from V and 1 base from J, leaving 14 bases between. CDR3 sequence (DNA): TGCGCCAGCAGCACACGTACAGGGAGGAACACCGGGGAGCTGTTTTTT. It codes for CASSTRTGRNTGELFF.

The J gene is TRBJ2-7, the V gene TRBV4-1, with no clear D. Deletions cut 5 bases from V and 3 bases from J, with 17 bases between. The CDR3 has 15 amino acids. The V gene's germline CDR1 is MGHRA and CDR2 YSYEKL. The DNA of the CDR3 is TGCGCCAGCAGCGGCCATGGACCCCTGTTCTACGAGCAGTACTTC. Its translation is CASSGHGPLFYEQYF.

V gene TRBV4-1 combines with J gene TRBJ1-1, with D unclear. The CDR3 length is 15 residues. V shed 4 bases and J shed 1 base, with 13 bases lying between them. Germline CDR1 MGHRA, CDR2 YSYEKL. Written as DNA, the CDR3 is TGCGCCAGCAGCCGAGAGAGGGTGCGGAACACTGAAGCTTTCTTT. Residues: CASSRERVRNTEAFF.

The chain links TRBV11-2 to TRBJ2-3; 14 nucleotides align to TRBD2. With V trimmed by 5 bases and J by 2 bases, 12 bases remained unmatched. CDR3 length: 19 residues. The germline V gene has CDR1 SGHAT and CDR2 FQNNGV. The CDR3 loop reads CASSTQPRLAGGNTDTQYF. The CDR3 nucleotides are TGTGCCAGCAGCACCCAGCCTCGACTAGCGGGAGGGAACACAGATACGCAGTATTTT.

This clone was observed once. This CDR3 is also generated by other DNA sequences in the sample. The chain employs TRBV11-2 and TRBJ2-7, with D hard to call. With 3 bases removed from V and 0 bases from J, the gap between germline ends came to 3 bases. The CDR3 contains 12 residues. The germline V gene encodes CDR1 SGHAT and CDR2 FQNNGV. The CDR3 region is CASSLSSYEQYF. CDR3 sequence (DNA): TGTGCCAGCAGCTTGAGCTCCTACGAGCAGTACTTC.

The chain combines TRBV11-2 with TRBJ2-7; D remains unclear. The length of the CDR3 is 11 residues. Germline CDR1 reads SGHAT; CDR2 reads FQNNGV. Trimming pared 5 bases from V and 1 base from J, leaving 3 bases between. Written as DNA, the CDR3 is TGTGCCAGCAGCGGATCCTACGAGCAGTACTTC. Its translation is CASSGSYEQYF.

The count of this clone is one. The genes are TRBV4-1 and TRBJ2-1; TRBD2 might be the D (5 bases). With 0 bases removed from V and 9 bases from J, the gap between germline ends came to 18 bases. The CDR3 totals 16 residues. Germline V lookup: CDR1 MGHRA, CDR2 YSYEKL. The chain's CDR3 is CASSQDLDGILIEQFF. In DNA form, the CDR3 reads TGCGCCAGCAGCCAAGATTTGGACGGGATTTTGATTGAGCAGTTCTTC.

The chain employs TRBV6-5 and TRBJ2-1; D may be TRBD2 (5 bases). CDR1 is MNHEY and CDR2 is SVGAGI in the germline V gene. This CDR3 contains 13 residues. Trimming shortened V by 5 bases and J by 6 bases, and 11 bases separated the two germline ends. CDR3 nucleotide sequence: TGTGCCAGCAGTGTCCTCGGAGGCAATGAGCAGTTCTTC. This gives the protein CASSVLGGNEQFF.

V usage is TRBV15 and J usage is TRBJ2-2, with no clear D. Germline CDR1 and CDR2: LNHNV and YYDKDF (reference sequence). With 4 bases removed from V and 1 base from J, the gap between germline ends came to 4 bases. This CDR3 contains 13 residues. The CDR3: CATSKKNTGELFF. The CDR3 coding sequence is TGTGCCACCAGCAAAAAGAACACCGGGGAGCTGTTTTTT.

The J gene is TRBJ2-1, the V gene TRBV11-2; TRBD2 matches at 8 bases. The CDR3 runs 18 residues. Per germline, CDR1 SGHAT and CDR2 FQNNGV. J was trimmed by 2 bases and V by 3 bases; bases with no gene match: 12. CDR3 nucleotides: TGTGCCAGCAGCTTTTCCAGCGGGAGTTTTATCCCCTACAATGAGCAGTTCTTC. Its protein is CASSFSSGSFIPYNEQFF.

The V gene is TRBV4-1, the J gene TRBJ2-1; D ambiguous. This CDR3 contains 15 residues. Trimming took 3 bases from V and 2 from J, leaving 11 bases between them. In germline, CDR1 is MGHRA, CDR2 YSYEKL. CDR3: CASSQISDPYNEQFF. In DNA, the CDR3 is TGCGCCAGCAGCCAGATCTCCGACCCCTACAATGAGCAGTTCTTC.

The chain carries TRBV9 and TRBJ2-5; perhaps TRBD1 as D (7 bases). V shed 4 bases and J shed 2 bases, with 15 bases lying between them. The germline V gene encodes CDR1 SGDLS and CDR2 YYNGEE. CDR3 length: 15 amino acids. CDR3 loop: CASSPRGQRQETQYF. The CDR3 nucleotides are TGTGCCAGCAGCCCGCGGGGACAGCGGCAAGAGACCCAGTACTTC.

This clone was picked up one time. This chain joins TRBV28 and TRBJ1-2; D not resolved. Germline CDR1 and CDR2: MDHEN and SYDVKM. The CDR3 covers 16 residues. V was clipped by 4 bases and J by 0 bases, with 15 bases between them. The CDR3 sequence: CASSSQFPGTNYGYTF. CDR3 nucleotide sequence: TGTGCCAGCAGTTCCCAGTTCCCAGGTACTAACTATGGCTACACCTTC.

This chain uses TRBV10-3 with TRBJ1-2; 8 bases fit TRBD1. The germline gives CDR1 ENHRY, CDR2 SYGVKD. The trim removed 2 bases at V and 4 bases at J, leaving 6 bases unmatched. The CDR3 has 15 amino acids. CDR3 in amino acids: CAISETVTGGYGYTF. The CDR3 region has the DNA TGTGCCATCAGTGAGACGGTTACAGGGGGCTATGGCTACACCTTC.

The chain recombines TRBV19 with TRBJ2-3; 9 bases match TRBD2. In germline, CDR1 is LNHDA, CDR2 SQIVND (reference sequence). The CDR3 is 15 residues long. V gave up 0 bases and J gave up 8 bases; unmatched junction bases: 6. The CDR3 DNA reads TGTGCCAGTAGTATAGATCTCCCAGCGGGAGGTACGCAGTATTTT. The encoded protein is CASSIDLPAGGTQYF.

The CDR3 protein is CASSHPGQGDTGELFF. DNA for the CDR3: TGCGCCAGCAGCCACCCGGGACAGGGGGACACCGGGGAGCTGTTTTTT. The gene calls are TRBV4-1 and TRBJ2-2; the match to TRBD1 covers 11 bases. Germline CDR1 and CDR2: MGHRA and YSYEKL. The CDR3 is 16 residues long. Trimming cost V 3 bases and J 3 bases; bases outside gene matches: 3.

This chain connects TRBV29-1 to TRBJ2-1; 8 nucleotides align to TRBD1. V lost 2 bases and J lost 8; bases outside the gene matches: 2. The CDR3 consists of 12 residues. From germline, CDR1 is SQVTM and CDR2 ANQGSEA. The chain's CDR3 is CSVEQGAYEQFF. The DNA for the CDR3 is TGCAGCGTTGAACAGGGGGCCTATGAGCAGTTCTTC.

V and J are TRBV19 and TRBJ2-1, with 10 bases fitting TRBD2. V trimming: 4 bases; J trimming: 6 bases; junction bases outside the gene matches: 3. Germline-derived CDR1 and CDR2 are LNHDA and SQIVND (reference sequence). This CDR3 is 14 amino acids long. The CDR3 nucleotides are TGTGCCAGTAGTACGAGACTAGCGGGCAATGAGCAGTTCTTC. Translated: CASSTRLAGNEQFF.

The rearrangement joins TRBV6-1 to TRBJ1-1; no definite D call. This CDR3 spans 15 amino acids. V lost 1 base to trimming and J lost 4 bases, with 13 bases between them. Looked up from germline, CDR1 is MNHNS and CDR2 is SASEGT. Written as DNA, the CDR3 is TGTGCCAGCAGTGAAGGGAGACGGGCCGCCACTGAAGCTTTCTTT. It specifies CASSEGRRAATEAFF.

For this clone: This specimen includes other DNA sequences encoding the same CDR3. This chain uses TRBV7-8 with TRBJ1-4; the D is unclear. In germline, CDR1 is SGHVS, CDR2 FQNEAQ. CDR3 length: 12 residues. Trimming shortened V by 4 bases and J by 8 bases, and 8 bases separated the two germline ends. The chain's CDR3 is CASSSPGEKLFF. In DNA, the CDR3 is TGTGCCAGCAGCTCCCCCGGCGAAAAACTGTTTTTT.

The rearrangement uses TRBV21-1 and TRBJ1-3; the table's D gene call, TRBD1, was not cross checked with the DNA. TRBV21-1 is shown as a pseudogene. The CDR3 has 19 amino acids. This CDR3 reads CASSSLLRPTGSSGNTIYF. The CDR3 DNA is TGTGCCAGCAGCTCGTTACTTAGACCAACAGGGAGCTCTGGAAACACCATATATTTT.